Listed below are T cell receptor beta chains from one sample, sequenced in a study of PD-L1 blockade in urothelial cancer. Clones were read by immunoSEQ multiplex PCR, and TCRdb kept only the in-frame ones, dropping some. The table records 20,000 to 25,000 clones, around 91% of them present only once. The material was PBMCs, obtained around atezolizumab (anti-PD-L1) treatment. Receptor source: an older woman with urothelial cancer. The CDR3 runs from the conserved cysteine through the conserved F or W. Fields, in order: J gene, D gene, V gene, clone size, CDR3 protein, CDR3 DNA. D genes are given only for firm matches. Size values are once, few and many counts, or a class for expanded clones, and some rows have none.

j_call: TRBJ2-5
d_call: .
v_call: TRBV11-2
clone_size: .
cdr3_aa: CASSYEGEGSYF
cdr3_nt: TGTGCCAGCAGCTACGAGGGGGAGGGTTCGTACTTC

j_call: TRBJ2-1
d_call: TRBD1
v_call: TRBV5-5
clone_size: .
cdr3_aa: CASSPGRGRGTEQFF
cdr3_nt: TGTGCCAGCAGCCCGGGCAGGGGGCGCGGTACGGAGCAGTTCTTC

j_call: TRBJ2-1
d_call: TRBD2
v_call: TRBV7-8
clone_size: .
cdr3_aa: CASSPGTSFYNEQFF
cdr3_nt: TGTGCCAGCAGCCCCGGGACTAGTTTCTACAATGAGCAGTTCTTC

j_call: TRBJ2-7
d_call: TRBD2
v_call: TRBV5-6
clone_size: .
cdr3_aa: CASSSTGLAVEQYF
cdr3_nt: TGTGCCAGCAGCTCCACGGGACTAGCGGTAGAGCAGTACTTC

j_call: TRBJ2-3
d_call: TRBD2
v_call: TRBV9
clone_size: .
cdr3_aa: CASSLRTSGDTDTQYF
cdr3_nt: TGTGCCAGCAGCTTAAGGACTAGCGGGGACACAGATACGCAGTATTTT

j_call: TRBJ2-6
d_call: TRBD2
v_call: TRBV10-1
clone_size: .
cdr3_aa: CASSESEVAGTIGSSGANVLTF
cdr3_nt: TGCGCCAGCAGTGAGTCGGAAGTTGCAGGGACTATAGGGTCCTCTGGGGCCAACGTCCTGACTTTC

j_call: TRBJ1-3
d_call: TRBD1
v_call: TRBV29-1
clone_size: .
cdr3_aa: CSAGDRGAGNTIYF
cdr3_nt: TGCAGCGCCGGGGACAGGGGTGCTGGAAACACCATATATTTT

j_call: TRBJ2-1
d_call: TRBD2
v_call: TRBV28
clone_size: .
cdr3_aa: CASSLYPPGLAGAYSEQFF
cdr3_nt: TGTGCCAGCAGTTTATACCCCCCCGGACTAGCGGGAGCTTATAGTGAGCAGTTCTTC

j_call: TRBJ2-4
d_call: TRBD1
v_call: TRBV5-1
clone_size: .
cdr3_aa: CASSNTGTGAKNIQYF
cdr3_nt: TGCGCCAGCAGCAACACCGGGACAGGGGCCAAAAACATTCAGTACTTC

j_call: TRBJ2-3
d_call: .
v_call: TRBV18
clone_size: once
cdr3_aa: CASSPRGASSTDTQYF
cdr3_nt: TGTGCCAGCTCACCTAGGGGCGCATCTAGCACAGATACGCAGTATTTT

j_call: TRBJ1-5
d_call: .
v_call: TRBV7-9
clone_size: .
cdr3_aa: CASSPLGGASQPQHF
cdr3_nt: TGTGCCAGCAGCCCCCTCGGGGGGGCGAGTCAGCCCCAGCATTTT

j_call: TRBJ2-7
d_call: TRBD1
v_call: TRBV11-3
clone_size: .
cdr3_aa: CASSIGGDAYEQYF
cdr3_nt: TGTGCCAGCAGCATAGGGGGCGACGCCTACGAGCAGTACTTC

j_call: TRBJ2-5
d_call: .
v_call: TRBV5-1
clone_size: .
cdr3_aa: CASSLGAWVETQYF
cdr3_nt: TGCGCCAGCAGCTTGGGGGCCTGGGTGGAGACCCAGTACTTC

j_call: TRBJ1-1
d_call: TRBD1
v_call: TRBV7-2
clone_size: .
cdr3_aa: CASSLMTGFNTEAFF
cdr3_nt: TGTGCCAGCAGCCTAATGACAGGGTTTAATACTGAAGCTTTCTTT

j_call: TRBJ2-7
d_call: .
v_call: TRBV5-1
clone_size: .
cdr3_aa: CASSSLDNYEQYF
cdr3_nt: TGCGCCAGCAGCTCTTTGGACAACTACGAGCAGTACTTC

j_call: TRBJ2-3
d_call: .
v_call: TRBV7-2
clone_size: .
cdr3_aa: CASSQVTALDTQYF
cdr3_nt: TGTGCCAGCAGCCAGGTGACAGCGCTGGATACGCAGTATTTT

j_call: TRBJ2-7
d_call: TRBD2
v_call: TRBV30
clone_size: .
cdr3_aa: CAWSVSRLAGVYEQYF
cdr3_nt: TGTGCCTGGAGTGTAAGTAGACTAGCGGGGGTCTACGAGCAGTACTTC

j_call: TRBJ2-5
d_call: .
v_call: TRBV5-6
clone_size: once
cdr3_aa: CASSRQGLQETQYF
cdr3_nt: TGTGCCAGCAGCCGGCAGGGACTCCAAGAGACCCAGTACTTC

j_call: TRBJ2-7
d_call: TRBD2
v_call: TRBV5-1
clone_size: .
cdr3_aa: CASSGTSGRTYEQYF
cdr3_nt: TGCGCCAGCAGCGGGACTAGCGGGAGAACCTACGAGCAGTACTTC

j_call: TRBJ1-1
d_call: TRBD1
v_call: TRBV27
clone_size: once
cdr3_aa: CASSLGGQGAMNTEAFF
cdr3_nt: TGTGCCAGCAGTTTAGGAGGACAGGGGGCCATGAACACTGAAGCTTTCTTT

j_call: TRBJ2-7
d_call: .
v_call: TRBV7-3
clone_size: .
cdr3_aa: CASSSTGYEQYF
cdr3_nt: TGTGCCAGCAGCTCTACAGGCTACGAGCAGTACTTC

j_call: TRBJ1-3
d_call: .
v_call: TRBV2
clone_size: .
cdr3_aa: CASSMNVRDTIYF
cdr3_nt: TGTGCCAGCAGTATGAATGTTCGGGACACCATATATTTT

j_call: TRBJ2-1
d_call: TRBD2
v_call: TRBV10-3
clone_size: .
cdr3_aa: CAISASGGNNEQFF
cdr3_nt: TGTGCCATCAGTGCCAGCGGGGGAAACAATGAGCAGTTCTTC

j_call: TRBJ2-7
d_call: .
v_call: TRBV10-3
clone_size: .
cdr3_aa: CAIMAAGEAYEQYF
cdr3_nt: TGTGCCATCATGGCGGCAGGGGAAGCCTACGAGCAGTACTTC

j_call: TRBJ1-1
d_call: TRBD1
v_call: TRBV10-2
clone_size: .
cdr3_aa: CASSAHSEGASEAFF
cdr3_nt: TGCGCCAGCAGTGCCCACTCGGAGGGGGCATCCGAAGCTTTCTTT

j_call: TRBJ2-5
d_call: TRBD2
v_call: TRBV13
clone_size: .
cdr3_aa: CASSQGLAETQYF
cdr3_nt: TGTGCCAGCAGCCAAGGACTAGCAGAGACCCAGTACTTC

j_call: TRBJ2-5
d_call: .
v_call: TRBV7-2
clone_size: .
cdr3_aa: CASSYQGRNQETQYF
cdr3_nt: TGTGCCAGCAGCTATCAGGGGCGAAACCAAGAGACCCAGTACTTC

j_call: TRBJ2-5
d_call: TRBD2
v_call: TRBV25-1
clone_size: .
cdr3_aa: CASALLAGVQETQYF
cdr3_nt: TGTGCCAGCGCCTTACTAGCGGGAGTGCAAGAGACCCAGTACTTC

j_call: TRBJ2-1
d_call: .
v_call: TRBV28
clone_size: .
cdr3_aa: CASSTQDRLYNEQFF
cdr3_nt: TGTGCCAGCAGTACCCAAGACAGGCTGTACAATGAGCAGTTCTTC

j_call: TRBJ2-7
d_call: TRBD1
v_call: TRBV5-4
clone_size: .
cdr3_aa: CASSLYRGVGEQYF
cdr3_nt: TGTGCCAGCAGCTTGTACAGGGGGGTCGGCGAGCAGTACTTC

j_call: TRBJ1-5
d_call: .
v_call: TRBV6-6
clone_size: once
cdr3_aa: CASRHLLGGNQPQHF
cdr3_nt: TGTGCCAGCAGACACCTCCTGGGGGGGAATCAGCCCCAGCATTTT

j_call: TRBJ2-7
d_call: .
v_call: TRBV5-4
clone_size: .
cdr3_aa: CASSQDSLLEQYF
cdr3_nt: TGTGCCAGCAGCCAGGACAGTTTGTTAGAGCAGTACTTC

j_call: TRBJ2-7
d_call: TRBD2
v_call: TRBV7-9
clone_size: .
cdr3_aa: CASSLFNTGGEQYF
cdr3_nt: TGTGCCAGCAGCTTATTTAACACGGGAGGCGAGCAGTACTTC

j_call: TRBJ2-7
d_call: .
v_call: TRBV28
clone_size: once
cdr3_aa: CASSLVGLYEQYF
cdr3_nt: TGTGCCAGCAGTTTAGTTGGACTCTACGAGCAGTACTTC

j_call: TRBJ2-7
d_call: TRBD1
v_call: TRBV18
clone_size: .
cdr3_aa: CASSLLTPGQGPSYEQYF
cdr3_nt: TGTGCCAGCTCACTACTTACGCCAGGACAGGGTCCCTCCTACGAGCAGTACTTC

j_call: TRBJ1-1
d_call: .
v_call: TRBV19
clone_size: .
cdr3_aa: CASRSEILTEAFF
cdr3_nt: TGTGCCAGTAGATCCGAGATCTTGACTGAAGCTTTCTTT

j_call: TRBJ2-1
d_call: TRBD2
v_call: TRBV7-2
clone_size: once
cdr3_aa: CASSSGLAGLNEQFF
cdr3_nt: TGTGCCAGCAGCTCCGGACTAGCGGGCCTAAATGAGCAGTTCTTC

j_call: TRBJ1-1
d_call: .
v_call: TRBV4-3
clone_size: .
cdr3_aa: CASSPTPDKTEAFF
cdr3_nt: TGCGCCAGCAGCCCCACTCCCGACAAAACTGAAGCTTTCTTT

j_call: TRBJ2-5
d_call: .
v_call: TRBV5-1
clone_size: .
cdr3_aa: CASSAGSGQETQYF
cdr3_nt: TGCGCCAGCAGCGCGGGCAGCGGTCAAGAGACCCAGTACTTC

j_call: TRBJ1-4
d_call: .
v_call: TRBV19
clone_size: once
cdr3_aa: CASSPDPGQFATNEKLFF
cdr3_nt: TGTGCCAGTAGTCCGGATCCGGGACAATTTGCAACTAATGAAAAACTGTTTTTT

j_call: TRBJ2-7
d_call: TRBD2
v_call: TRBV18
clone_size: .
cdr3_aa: CASSPGLAGSGLGEQYF
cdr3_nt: TGTGCCAGCTCCCCGGGACTAGCGGGATCCGGGCTTGGCGAGCAGTACTTC

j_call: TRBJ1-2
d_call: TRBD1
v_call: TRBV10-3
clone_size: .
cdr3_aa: CAISEDPTGGEGGYTF
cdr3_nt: TGTGCCATCAGTGAGGATCCGACAGGGGGCGAAGGTGGCTACACCTTC

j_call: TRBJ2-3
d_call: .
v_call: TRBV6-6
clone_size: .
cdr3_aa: CASSILDTQYF
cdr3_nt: TGTGCCAGCAGTATACTTGATACGCAGTATTTT

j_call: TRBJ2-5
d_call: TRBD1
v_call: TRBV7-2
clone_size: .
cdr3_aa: CASNPSDRVQETQYF
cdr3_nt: TGTGCCAGCAACCCCAGCGACAGGGTTCAAGAGACCCAGTACTTC

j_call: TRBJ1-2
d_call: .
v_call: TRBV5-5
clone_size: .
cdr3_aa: CASSLEQGPLYGYTF
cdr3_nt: TGTGCCAGCAGCCTAGAACAGGGTCCCCTTTATGGCTACACCTTC

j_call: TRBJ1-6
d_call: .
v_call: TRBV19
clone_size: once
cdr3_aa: CASSIPGTPRNSPLHF
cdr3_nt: TGTGCCAGTAGTATTCCCGGGACACCAAGGAATTCACCCCTCCACTTT